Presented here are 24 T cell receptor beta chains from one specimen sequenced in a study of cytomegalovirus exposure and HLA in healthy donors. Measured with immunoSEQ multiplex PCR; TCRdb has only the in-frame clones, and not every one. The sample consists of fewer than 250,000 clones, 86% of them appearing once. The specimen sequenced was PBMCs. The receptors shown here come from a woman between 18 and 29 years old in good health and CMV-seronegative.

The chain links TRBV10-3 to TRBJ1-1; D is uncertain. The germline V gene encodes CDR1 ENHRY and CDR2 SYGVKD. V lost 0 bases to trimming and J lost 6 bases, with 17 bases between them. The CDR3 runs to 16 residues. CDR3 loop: CAISESEGLGSPEAFF. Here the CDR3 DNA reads TGTGCCATCAGTGAGTCGGAGGGTCTAGGAAGCCCTGAAGCTTTCTTT.

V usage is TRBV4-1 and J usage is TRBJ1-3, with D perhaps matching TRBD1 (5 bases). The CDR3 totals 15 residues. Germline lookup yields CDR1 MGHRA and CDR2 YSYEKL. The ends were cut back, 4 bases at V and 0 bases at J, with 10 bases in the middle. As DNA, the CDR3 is TGCGCCAGCAGCCGAGACAGATACTCTGGAAACACCATATATTTT. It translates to CASSRDRYSGNTIYF.

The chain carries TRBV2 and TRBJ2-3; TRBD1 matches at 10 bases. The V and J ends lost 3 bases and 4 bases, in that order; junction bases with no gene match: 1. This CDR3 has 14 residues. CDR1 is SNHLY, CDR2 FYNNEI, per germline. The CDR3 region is CASSETGGPDTQYF. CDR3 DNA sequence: TGTGCCAGCAGTGAGACAGGGGGCCCAGATACGCAGTATTTT. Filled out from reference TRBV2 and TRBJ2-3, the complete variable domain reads EPEVTQTPSHQVTQMGQEVILRCVPISNHLYFYWYRQILGQKVEFLVSFYNNEISEKSEIFDDQFSVERPDGSNFTLKIRSTKLEDSAMYFCASSETGGPDTQYFGPGTRLTVL.

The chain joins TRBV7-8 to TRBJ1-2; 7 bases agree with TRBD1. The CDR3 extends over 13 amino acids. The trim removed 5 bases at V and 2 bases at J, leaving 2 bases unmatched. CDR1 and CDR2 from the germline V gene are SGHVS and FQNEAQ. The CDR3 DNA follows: TGTGCCAGCAGCCAGGACAGGAACTATGGCTACACCTTC. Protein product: CASSQDRNYGYTF.

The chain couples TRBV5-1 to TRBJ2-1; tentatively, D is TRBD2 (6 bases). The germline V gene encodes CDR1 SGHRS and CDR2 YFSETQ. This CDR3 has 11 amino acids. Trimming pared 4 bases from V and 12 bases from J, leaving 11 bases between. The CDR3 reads CASSLDGGQFF. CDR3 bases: TGCGCCAGCAGCCTTGACGGGGGGCAGTTCTTC. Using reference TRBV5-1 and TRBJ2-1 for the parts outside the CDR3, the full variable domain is KAGVTQTPRYLIKTRGQQVTLSCSPISGHRSVSWYQQTPGQGLQFLFEYFSETQRNKGNFPGRFSGRQFSNSRSEMNVSTLELGDSALYLCASSLDGGQFFGPGTRLTVL.

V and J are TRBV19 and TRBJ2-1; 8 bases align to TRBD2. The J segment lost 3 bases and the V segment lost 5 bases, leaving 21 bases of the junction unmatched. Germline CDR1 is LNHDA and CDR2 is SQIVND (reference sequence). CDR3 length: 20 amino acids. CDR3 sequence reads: CASSSWGAGVRLSVYNEQFF. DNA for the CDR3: TGTGCCAGTAGTTCCTGGGGAGCGGGAGTACGTCTTTCGGTCTACAATGAGCAGTTCTTC.

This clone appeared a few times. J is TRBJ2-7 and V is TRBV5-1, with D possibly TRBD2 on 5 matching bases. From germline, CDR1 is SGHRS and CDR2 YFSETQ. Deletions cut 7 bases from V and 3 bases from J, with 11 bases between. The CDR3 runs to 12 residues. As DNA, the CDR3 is TGCGCCAGCCACCACGGGAACTACGAGCAGTACTTC. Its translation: CASHHGNYEQYF. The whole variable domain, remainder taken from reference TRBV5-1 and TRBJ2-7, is KAGVTQTPRYLIKTRGQQVTLSCSPISGHRSVSWYQQTPGQGLQFLFEYFSETQRNKGNFPGRFSGRQFSNSRSEMNVSTLELGDSALYLCASHHGNYEQYFGPGTRLTVT.

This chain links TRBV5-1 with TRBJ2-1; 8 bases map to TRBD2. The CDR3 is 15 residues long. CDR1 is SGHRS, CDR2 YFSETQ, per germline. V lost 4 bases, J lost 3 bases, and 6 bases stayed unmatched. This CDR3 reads CASSISGTNYNEQFF. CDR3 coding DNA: TGCGCCAGCAGCATTAGCGGGACAAACTACAATGAGCAGTTCTTC.

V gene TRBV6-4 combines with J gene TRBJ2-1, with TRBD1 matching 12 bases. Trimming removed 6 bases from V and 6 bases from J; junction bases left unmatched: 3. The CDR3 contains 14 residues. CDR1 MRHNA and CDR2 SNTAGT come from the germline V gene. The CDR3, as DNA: TGTGCCAGCAGGGTGGGACAGGGGGCCAATGAGCAGTTCTTC. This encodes CASRVGQGANEQFF.

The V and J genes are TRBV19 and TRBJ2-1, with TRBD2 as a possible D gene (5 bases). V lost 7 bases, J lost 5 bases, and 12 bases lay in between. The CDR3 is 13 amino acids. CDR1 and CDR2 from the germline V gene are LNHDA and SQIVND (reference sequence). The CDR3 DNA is TGTGCCAGTAAGAGTCGGGGAAACAATGAGCAGTTCTTC. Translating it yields CASKSRGNNEQFF.

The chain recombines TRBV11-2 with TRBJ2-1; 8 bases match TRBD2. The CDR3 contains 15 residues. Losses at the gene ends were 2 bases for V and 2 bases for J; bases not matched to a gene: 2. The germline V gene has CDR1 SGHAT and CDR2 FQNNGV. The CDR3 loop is CASSLTSGTYNEQFF. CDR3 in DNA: TGTGCCAGCAGCTTAACTAGCGGTACCTACAATGAGCAGTTCTTC.

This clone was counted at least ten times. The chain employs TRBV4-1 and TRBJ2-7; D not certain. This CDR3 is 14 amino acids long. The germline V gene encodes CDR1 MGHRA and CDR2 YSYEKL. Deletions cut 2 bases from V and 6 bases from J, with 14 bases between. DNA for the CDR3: TGCGCCAGCAGCCAAATCAAAGACTCCGGCGAGCAGTACTTC. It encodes CASSQIKDSGEQYF.

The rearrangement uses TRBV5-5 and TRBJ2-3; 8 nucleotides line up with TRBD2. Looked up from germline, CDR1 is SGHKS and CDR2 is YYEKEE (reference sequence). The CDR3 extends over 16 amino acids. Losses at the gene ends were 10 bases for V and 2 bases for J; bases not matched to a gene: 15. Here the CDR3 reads CASSGGTSGNTDTQYF. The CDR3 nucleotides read TGTGCCTCCAGTGGCGGTACTAGCGGAAACACAGATACGCAGTATTTT.

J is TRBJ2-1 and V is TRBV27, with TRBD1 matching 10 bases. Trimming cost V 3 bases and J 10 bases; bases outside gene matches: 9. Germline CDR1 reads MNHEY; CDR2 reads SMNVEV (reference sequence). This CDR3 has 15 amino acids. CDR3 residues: CASSLGQGRVEEQFF. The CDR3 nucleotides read TGTGCCAGCAGTTTGGGACAGGGGAGGGTTGAGGAGCAGTTCTTC.

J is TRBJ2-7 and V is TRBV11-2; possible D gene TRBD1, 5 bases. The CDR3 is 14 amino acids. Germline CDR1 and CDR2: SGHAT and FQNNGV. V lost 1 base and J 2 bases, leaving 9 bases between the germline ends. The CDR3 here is CASSLAQGPYEQYF. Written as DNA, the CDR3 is TGTGCCAGCAGCTTAGCCCAGGGTCCCTACGAGCAGTACTTC.

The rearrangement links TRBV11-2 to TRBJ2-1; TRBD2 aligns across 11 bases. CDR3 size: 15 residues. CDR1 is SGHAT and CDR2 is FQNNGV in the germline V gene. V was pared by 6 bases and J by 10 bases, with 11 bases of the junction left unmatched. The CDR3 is CASSSGTSGSGEQFF. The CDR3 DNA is TGTGCCAGCAGTTCAGGGACTAGCGGCTCTGGGGAGCAGTTCTTC. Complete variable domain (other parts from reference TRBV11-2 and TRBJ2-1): EAGVAQSPRYKIIEKRQSVAFWCNPISGHATLYWYQQILGQGPKLLIQFQNNGVVDDSQLPKDRFSAERLKGVDSTLKIQPAKLEDSAVYLCASSSGTSGSGEQFFGPGTRLTVL.

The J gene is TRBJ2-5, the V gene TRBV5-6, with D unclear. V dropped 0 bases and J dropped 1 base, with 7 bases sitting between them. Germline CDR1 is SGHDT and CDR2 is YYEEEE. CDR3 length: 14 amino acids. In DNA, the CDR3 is TGTGCCAGCAGCTTGGTGGCAGTCCAAGAGACCCAGTACTTC. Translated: CASSLVAVQETQYF. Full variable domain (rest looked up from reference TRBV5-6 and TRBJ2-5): DAGVTQSPTHLIKTRGQQVTLRCSPKSGHDTVSWYQQALGQGPQFIFQYYEEEERQRGNFPDRFSGHQFPNYSSELNVNALLLGDSALYLCASSLVAVQETQYFGPGTRLLVL.

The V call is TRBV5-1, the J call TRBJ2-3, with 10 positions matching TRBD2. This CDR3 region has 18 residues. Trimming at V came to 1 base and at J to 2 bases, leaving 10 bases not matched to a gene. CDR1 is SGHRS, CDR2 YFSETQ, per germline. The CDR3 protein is CASSLPRPTSGHTDTQYF. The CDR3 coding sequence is TGCGCCAGCAGCTTGCCCCGGCCGACTAGCGGGCACACAGATACGCAGTATTTT.

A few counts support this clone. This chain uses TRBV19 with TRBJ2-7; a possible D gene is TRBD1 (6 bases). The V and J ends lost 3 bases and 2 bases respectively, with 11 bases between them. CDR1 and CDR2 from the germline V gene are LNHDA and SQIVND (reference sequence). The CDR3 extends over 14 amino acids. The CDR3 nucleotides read TGTGCCAGTAGTATCGAGGCAGGGGCCTACGAGCAGTACTTC. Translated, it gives CASSIEAGAYEQYF.

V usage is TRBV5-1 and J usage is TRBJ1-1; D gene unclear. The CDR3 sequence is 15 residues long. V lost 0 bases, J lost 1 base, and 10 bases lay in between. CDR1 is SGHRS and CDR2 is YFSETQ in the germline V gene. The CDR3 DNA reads TGCGCCAGCAGCTTGGCCCTTTCGGGGAACACTGAAGCTTTCTTT. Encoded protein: CASSLALSGNTEAFF.

The CDR3 protein is CASSLVFEGELFF. CDR3 nucleotides: TGTGCCAGCAGCTTAGTTTTTGAGGGGGAACTGTTTTTT. The chain joins TRBV7-6 to TRBJ1-4; tentative D call: TRBD1 (6 bases). The CDR3 spans 13 residues. Germline loops: CDR1 SGHVS, CDR2 FNYEAQ. Trimming left V 1 base short and J 12 bases short, with 12 bases between.

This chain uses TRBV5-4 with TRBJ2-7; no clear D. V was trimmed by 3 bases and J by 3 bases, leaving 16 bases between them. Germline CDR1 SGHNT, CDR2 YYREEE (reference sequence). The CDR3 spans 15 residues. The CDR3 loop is CASSSFGQAYYEQYF. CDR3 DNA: TGTGCCAGCAGCTCCTTCGGCCAGGCCTACTACGAGCAGTACTTC.

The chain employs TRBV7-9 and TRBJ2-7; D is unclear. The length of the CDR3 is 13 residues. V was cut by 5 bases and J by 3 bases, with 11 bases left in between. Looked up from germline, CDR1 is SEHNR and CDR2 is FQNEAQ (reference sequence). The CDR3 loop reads CASSPPFGYEQYF. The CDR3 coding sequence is TGTGCCAGCAGCCCCCCCTTCGGCTACGAGCAGTACTTC.

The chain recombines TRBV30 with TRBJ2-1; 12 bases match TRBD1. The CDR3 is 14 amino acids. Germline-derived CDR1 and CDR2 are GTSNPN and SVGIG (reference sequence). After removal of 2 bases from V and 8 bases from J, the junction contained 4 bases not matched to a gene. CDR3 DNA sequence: TGTGCCTGGAGTAGGGGACAGGGGGCGGATGAGCAGTTCTTC. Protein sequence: CAWSRGQGADEQFF.